These 22 T cell receptor beta chains were all obtained from the same sample, sequenced in a study of CD8 T cells in ankylosing spondylitis. Points from the study as a whole: For ankylosing spondylitis blood, a TCR beta motif of seven to nine highly homologous variants appeared characteristic.

These TCRs' antigens remain unknown. Each CDR3 protein is one row after TCRdb ran MiXCR on the 5' RACE reads. The data show fewer than 550,000 distinct CDR3 sequences, less than 6% seen once. Sequenced: blood, either unsorted or a sorted T cell fraction (not recorded which). All receptors derive from a male donor with ankylosing spondylitis.

This clonotype was recorded at least ten times. The chain is built from TRBV29-1 and TRBJ2-1; 8 positions match TRBD2. This CDR3 is built from 15 residues. Germline-derived CDR1 and CDR2 are SQVTM and ANQGSEA. The trim removed 5 bases at V and 4 bases at J, leaving 10 bases unmatched. The CDR3 region is CSVPRLARPYNEQFF. The CDR3, as DNA: TGCAGCGTTCCAAGACTAGCGAGACCTTACAATGAGCAGTTCTTC.

This clonotype was found a few times. The V call is TRBV6-2 or TRBV6-3, the J call TRBJ2-1, with 12 positions matching TRBD2. The CDR3 contains 15 residues. V lost 2 bases to trimming and J lost 7 bases; unmatched junction nucleotides: 3. Germline CDR1 and CDR2: MNHEY and SVGEGT. This chain's CDR3 is CASSYLAGGQNEQFF. As DNA, the CDR3 is TGTGCCAGCAGTTACCTAGCGGGGGGGCAAAATGAGCAGTTCTTC.

This clonotype has at least ten counts. V and J are TRBV4-3 and TRBJ1-4; D gene uncertain. This CDR3 region has 15 residues. The germline CDR1 and CDR2 sequences are LGHNA and YSLEER. With 4 bases removed from V and 6 bases from J, the gap between germline ends came to 15 bases. CDR3 protein: CASSPHQGGDEKLFF. The CDR3 coding sequence is TGCGCCAGCAGCCCACACCAAGGTGGGGATGAAAAACTGTTTTTT.

This clonotype appeared many times. The rearrangement uses TRBV20-1 and TRBJ1-6, with 10 nucleotides matching TRBD1. CDR1 DFQATT and CDR2 SNEGSKA come from the germline V gene (reference sequence). This CDR3 has 15 residues. The V segment lost 4 bases and the J segment 7 bases; nucleotides outside the gene matches: 7. The CDR3 sequence: CSATAPGQGNSPLHF. CDR3 nucleotide sequence: TGCAGTGCTACTGCTCCGGGACAGGGGAATTCACCCCTCCACTTT.

This clonotype was seen many times. This CDR3 reads CASSWGQGNSPLHF. The DNA for the CDR3 is TGCGCCAGCAGCTGGGGACAGGGTAATTCACCCCTCCACTTT. The V call is TRBV5-1, the J call TRBJ1-6; 9 bases match TRBD1. Germline V gene sequence: CDR1 SGHRS, CDR2 YFSETQ. The CDR3 is made up of 14 amino acids. V dropped 3 bases and J dropped 6; count of bases not matched to a gene: 1. The full variable domain, completed using reference TRBV5-1 and TRBJ1-6, is KAGVTQTPRYLIKTRGQQVTLSCSPISGHRSVSWYQQTPGQGLQFLFEYFSETQRNKGNFPGRFSGRQFSNSRSEMNVSTLELGDSALYLCASSWGQGNSPLHFGNGTRLTVT.

This clonotype has ten or more counts. The rearrangement uses TRBV4-3 and TRBJ1-5; D ambiguous. The CDR3 sequence is 15 residues long. V was shortened by 1 base and J by 9 bases, with 16 bases between the two germline ends. The germline CDR1 and CDR2 sequences are LGHNA and YSLEER. The CDR3 loop is CASSQATGFPGPQHF. The CDR3 DNA reads TGCGCCAGCAGCCAAGCGACGGGCTTCCCAGGGCCCCAGCATTTT.

This clonotype was picked up many times. The chain recombines TRBV29-1 with TRBJ2-7; D may be TRBD1 (6 bases). Germline CDR1 and CDR2: SQVTM and ANQGSEA. The CDR3 has 13 amino acids. Trimming left V 5 bases short and J 3 bases short, with 14 bases between. This CDR3 is CSVSVIGGYEQYF. CDR3 coding DNA: TGCAGCGTTTCAGTCATAGGGGGCTACGAGCAGTACTTC.

This clonotype was seen repeatedly, ten times or more. V is TRBV20-1 and J is TRBJ2-7, with a possible D match to TRBD1 (6 bases). Germline V gene lookup returns CDR1 DFQATT and CDR2 SNEGSKA (reference sequence). The CDR3 consists of 15 residues. V gave up 3 bases and J gave up 4 bases, with 19 bases separating them. CDR3: CSASPTWTVSYEQYF. The CDR3 DNA sequence: TGCAGTGCTAGCCCCACCTGGACAGTCTCTTACGAGCAGTACTTC.

The table lists this clonotype with a few counts. The rearrangement uses TRBV3-1 and TRBJ2-1, with unresolved D. Per germline, CDR1 LGHDT and CDR2 YNNKEL (reference sequence). The CDR3 is made up of 18 amino acids. V lost 6 bases to trimming and J lost 2 bases, with 23 bases between them. As DNA, the CDR3 is TGTGCCAGCAGATCCACGTCGGTTTGGGGATTTACCTACAATGAGCAGTTCTTC. The encoded protein is CASRSTSVWGFTYNEQFF.

This clonotype showed up many times. This chain joins TRBV20-1 and TRBJ1-2, with D possibly matching TRBD1 (5 bases). V was cut by 3 bases and J by 5 bases, with 13 bases left in between. This CDR3 is built from 13 residues. Germline V gene lookup returns CDR1 DFQATT and CDR2 SNEGSKA (reference sequence). The CDR3 reads CSARLPGIYGYTF. The DNA of the CDR3 is TGCAGTGCTAGGTTGCCAGGGATTTATGGCTACACCTTC.

This clonotype was counted only a few times. The V gene is TRBV20-1, the J gene TRBJ1-4; 10 positions agree with TRBD1. V lost 3 bases, J lost 7 bases, and 20 bases stayed unmatched. The CDR3 extends over 19 amino acids. The germline V gene has CDR1 DFQATT and CDR2 SNEGSKA (reference sequence). The DNA of the CDR3 is TGCAGTGCTAGGGGACAGGGGATCCGTCCGAGGCAGATTAGTGAAAAACTGTTTTTT. Translated, it gives CSARGQGIRPRQISEKLFF.

The rearrangement uses TRBV5-1 and TRBJ2-7, with 8 bases aligning to TRBD1. The CDR3 is 16 residues long. The trim removed 5 bases at V and 2 bases at J, leaving 12 bases unmatched. Germline V gene sequence: CDR1 SGHRS, CDR2 YFSETQ. This CDR3 is CASSLLVGQVAYEQYF. CDR3 bases: TGCGCCAGCAGTCTCCTTGTGGGACAGGTTGCCTACGAGCAGTACTTC.

This clonotype occurred many times. The rearrangement links TRBV5-1 to TRBJ1-1; D is uncertain. This CDR3 has 15 amino acids. CDR1 SGHRS and CDR2 YFSETQ come from the germline V gene. Trimming removed 4 bases at V and 0 bases at J, with 13 bases between. CDR3 in DNA: TGCGCCAGCAGCCCTCGAGGGATCATGAACACTGAAGCTTTCTTT. Translated, it gives CASSPRGIMNTEAFF.

This clonotype appeared many times. The chain couples TRBV20-1 to TRBJ2-1, with TRBD2 as a possible D gene (6 bases). V lost 3 bases to trimming and J lost 9 bases, with 15 bases between them. This CDR3 is 13 amino acids long. CDR1 and CDR2 from the germline V gene are DFQATT and SNEGSKA (reference sequence). The CDR3 loop reads CSASAELAAEQFF. CDR3 coding DNA: TGCAGTGCTAGTGCCGAACTAGCTGCTGAGCAGTTCTTC.

This clonotype has ten or more counts. The V and J genes are TRBV20-1 and TRBJ1-5, with D possibly being TRBD1 (6 bases). The germline V gene has CDR1 DFQATT and CDR2 SNEGSKA (reference sequence). Trimming shortened V by 2 bases and J by 1 base, and 9 bases separated the two germline ends. CDR3 length: 14 residues. CDR3 sequence reads: CSARHRVSNQPQHF. CDR3 bases: TGCAGTGCTAGACACAGGGTCAGCAATCAGCCCCAGCATTTT.

In this sample, this clonotype turned up many times. V is TRBV6-1 and J is TRBJ2-3, with 13 bases identical to TRBD2. V lost 6 bases to trimming and J lost 6 bases; unmatched junction nucleotides: 6. The CDR3 has 15 amino acids. Looked up from germline, CDR1 is MNHNS and CDR2 is SASEGT. The CDR3 DNA reads TGTGCCAGCAGGCCCGGGACTAGCGGGGATGATACGCAGTATTTT. Translated: CASRPGTSGDDTQYF.

This clonotype was observed many times. The V and J genes are TRBV6-1 and TRBJ2-7; D not resolved. The CDR3 is 13 residues long. V lost 10 bases and J lost 3, with 16 bases in between. In germline, CDR1 is MNHNS, CDR2 SASEGT. The CDR3 DNA is TGTGCCACCTCGGCAGGTTTAGGCTACGAGCAGTACTTC. This encodes CATSAGLGYEQYF.

This clonotype was seen repeatedly, ten times or more. The chain joins TRBV12-3 or TRBV12-4 to TRBJ1-1, with TRBD1 matching over 9 bases. There are 15 residues in the CDR3. J gave up 4 bases and V 4 bases, and 7 bases lay outside the gene matches. CDR3 loop: CASSSLTGGSTEAFF. The DNA of the CDR3 is TGTGCCAGCAGTTCTCTGACAGGGGGTAGCACTGAAGCTTTCTTT.

This clonotype was counted at least ten times. V gene TRBV6-5 combines with J gene TRBJ1-2, with D unclear. This CDR3 is built from 13 residues. Germline lookup yields CDR1 MNHEY and CDR2 SVGAGI. V was clipped by 4 bases and J by 3 bases, with 9 bases between them. In DNA form, the CDR3 reads TGTGCCAGCAGTTCCGGGAAACACTATGGCTACACCTTC. Amino acids: CASSSGKHYGYTF.

This clonotype was counted many times. The gene calls are TRBV11-2 and TRBJ2-1; 11 nucleotides agree with TRBD2. The CDR3 length is 17 residues. Trimming took 1 base from V and 6 from J; bases not matched to a gene: 8. The germline gives CDR1 SGHAT, CDR2 FQNNGV. The CDR3 here is CASSLGVSGRALNEQFF. The CDR3 DNA reads TGTGCCAGCAGCTTAGGGGTTAGCGGGAGGGCCCTCAATGAGCAGTTCTTC.

This clonotype was detected many times. The V and J genes are TRBV20-1 and TRBJ2-1, with D hard to call. V shed 0 bases and J shed 3 bases, with 12 bases lying between them. Per germline, CDR1 DFQATT and CDR2 SNEGSKA (reference sequence). This CDR3 comprises 15 residues. In nucleotides, the CDR3 is TGCAGTGCTAGAGATGTTCGCAGAATCTACAATGAGCAGTTCTTC. Translation gives CSARDVRRIYNEQFF.

This clonotype appeared many times. The chain is built from TRBV7-2 and TRBJ2-4; 13 nucleotides line up with TRBD2. V lost 4 bases and J lost 7; bases outside the gene matches: 7. Germline V CDR1 and CDR2: SGHTA, FQGNSA. The CDR3 spans 16 residues. CDR3: CASSSRTSGGGNIQYF. In DNA, the CDR3 is TGTGCCAGCAGCTCGAGGACTAGCGGGGGTGGGAACATTCAGTACTTC. The full variable domain, with the rest looked up from reference TRBV7-2 and TRBJ2-4, is GAGVSQSPSNKVTEKGKDVELRCDPISGHTALYWYRQSLGQGLEFLIYFQGNSAPDKSGLPSDRFSAERTGGSVSTLTIQRTQQEDSAVYLCASSSRTSGGGNIQYFGAGTRLSVL.